This passage covers 27 T cell receptor beta chains from one sample sequenced in a study of PD-1 blockade in classical Hodgkin lymphoma. There was relapse after autologous stem cell transplantation in every patient, and there was variation in brentuximab vedotin exposure. Generated by immunoSEQ multiplex PCR, the TCRdb table keeps only in-frame clones and is missing some. Of 80,000 to 100,000 clones detected, 75% to 85% appear once; the ten largest clones hold around 15%. The specimen comprised peripheral blood mononuclear cells (PBMCs), sampled before the second cycle of nivolumab. All receptors come from a human donor with classical Hodgkin lymphoma.

The rearrangement joins TRBV6-5 to TRBJ2-1, with TRBD2 identical over 10 bases. The CDR3 sequence is 15 residues long. J lost 7 bases, V lost 2 bases, and 5 bases had no gene match. Germline values: CDR1 MNHEY, CDR2 SVGAGI. CDR3 bases: TGTGCCAGCAGTTACGTTCTAGCGGGAGATAATGAGCAGTTCTTC. Amino acid sequence: CASSYVLAGDNEQFF.

The V and J genes are TRBV7-3 and TRBJ2-1, with a tentative D call TRBD2 (6 bases). The germline V and J ends were trimmed by 5 bases and 9 bases, with 14 bases remaining between them. The CDR3 loop spans 13 amino acids. CDR1 is SGHTA, CDR2 FQGTGA, per germline. For the CDR3, the DNA is TGTGCCAGCAGCCCCGTGGAGGGTTTTGAGCAGTTCTTC. This gives the protein CASSPVEGFEQFF.

On this clone: The sample contains more than one DNA sequence encoding this CDR3. The J gene is TRBJ1-1, the V gene TRBV7-9; no clear D. V dropped 1 base and J dropped 5 bases, with 8 bases sitting between them. The length of the CDR3 is 13 residues. CDR1 and CDR2 from the germline V gene are SEHNR and FQNEAQ (reference sequence). CDR3 DNA sequence: TGTGCCAGCAGCTTAGAGGGAATAACTGAAGCTTTCTTT. Protein sequence: CASSLEGITEAFF.

This chain links TRBV10-3 with TRBJ2-4; a weak D match, TRBD1 (6 bases). V was pared by 3 bases and J by 1 base, with 19 bases between. The CDR3 loop spans 18 amino acids. Germline V gene lookup returns CDR1 ENHRY and CDR2 SYGVKD. CDR3 in DNA: TGTGCCATCAGTGATGGGGGCTTTAGGTCAATCGCCAAAAACATTCAGTACTTC. This gives the protein CAISDGGFRSIAKNIQYF.

This chain connects TRBV6-1 to TRBJ2-5, with 7 bases lining up with TRBD2. J was trimmed by 3 bases and V by 4 bases; bases with no gene match: 8. Germline V gene data show CDR1 as MNHNS and CDR2 as SASEGT. The CDR3 has 15 residues. The CDR3 nucleotides are TGTGCCAGCAGTGTCCCGGCTGCGGGAGAAGAGACCCAGTACTTC. Its protein is CASSVPAAGEETQYF.

The V call is TRBV7-9, the J call TRBJ2-2; D remains unclear. CDR3 length: 15 amino acids. Trimming left V 5 bases short and J 1 base short, with 11 bases between. Per the germline V gene, CDR1 is SEHNR and CDR2 is FQNEAQ (reference sequence). CDR3 loop: CASSPTGRNTGELFF. Here the CDR3 DNA reads TGTGCCAGCAGCCCCACCGGACGGAACACCGGGGAGCTGTTTTTT.

V gene TRBV9 combines with J gene TRBJ2-2; 9 bases line up with TRBD2. Germline values: CDR1 SGDLS, CDR2 YYNGEE. V dropped 4 bases and J dropped 2; count of bases not matched to a gene: 15. The CDR3 is 19 residues long. The CDR3 nucleotides read TGTGCCAGCAGCACCCGACTGGGTAGCGGGAGTCTTAACACCGGGGAGCTGTTTTTT. It is translated as CASSTRLGSGSLNTGELFF.

This chain links TRBV2 with TRBJ1-2; D is unclear. The CDR3 is made up of 15 amino acids. The V gene's germline CDR1 is SNHLY and CDR2 FYNNEI. V gave up 3 bases and J gave up 0 bases, with 11 bases separating them. CDR3 sequence reads: CASSESPDTNYGYTF. The CDR3 DNA is TGTGCCAGCAGTGAGTCACCCGATACTAACTATGGCTACACCTTC.

The rearrangement uses TRBV29-1 and TRBJ2-2; a possible D gene is TRBD1 (6 bases). This CDR3 contains 14 residues. Germline CDR1 reads SQVTM; CDR2 reads ANQGSEA. Trimming left V 4 bases short and J 6 bases short, with 15 bases between. The CDR3: CSVVFRGWAGELFF. The CDR3 nucleotides are TGCAGCGTTGTTTTTAGGGGGTGGGCCGGGGAGCTGTTTTTT.

The chain employs TRBV10-2 and TRBJ1-3; D ambiguous. Trimming shortened V by 2 bases and J by 3 bases, and 2 bases separated the two germline ends. This CDR3 is 12 amino acids long. CDR1 and CDR2 from the germline V gene are WSHSY and SAAADI. The CDR3 sequence is CASSENGNTIYF. The CDR3 bases are TGCGCCAGCAGTGAGAATGGAAACACCATATATTTT.

The chain carries TRBV28 and TRBJ2-1, with D perhaps matching TRBD1 or TRBD2 (5 bases each). The V end lost 7 bases, the J end lost 8 bases, and 9 bases lay between the germline ends. In germline, CDR1 is MDHEN, CDR2 SYDVKM. This CDR3 spans 11 amino acids. CDR3 coding DNA: TGTGCCAGCACGAGGGGTGATGAGCAGTTCTTC. It codes for CASTRGDEQFF.

V usage is TRBV2 and J usage is TRBJ2-1; 10 bases map to TRBD2. J was trimmed by 1 base and V by 6 bases; bases with no gene match: 3. Germline values: CDR1 SNHLY, CDR2 FYNNEI. This CDR3 has 15 amino acids. Here the CDR3 reads CASRSGRGSYNEQFF. In nucleotides, the CDR3 is TGTGCCAGCAGGAGCGGGAGGGGATCCTACAATGAGCAGTTCTTC.

V gene TRBV5-1 combines with J gene TRBJ2-3; TRBD2 matches 11 bases. Germline CDR1 is SGHRS and CDR2 is YFSETQ. V lost 0 bases, J lost 3 bases, and 9 bases stayed unmatched. The CDR3 is 18 amino acids. The CDR3 here is CASSLDRTSGSWTDTQYF. DNA for the CDR3: TGCGCCAGCAGCTTGGACCGCACTAGCGGGAGTTGGACAGATACGCAGTATTTT.

The rearrangement links TRBV7-2 to TRBJ1-1; D remains unclear. Germline loops: CDR1 SGHTA, CDR2 FQGNSA. Trimming took 1 base from V and 0 from J, leaving 9 bases between them. The CDR3 is 15 amino acids. CDR3 loop: CASSLVGQMNTEAFF. The CDR3 region has the DNA TGTGCCAGCAGCTTAGTTGGTCAGATGAACACTGAAGCTTTCTTT.

This clone has more than one count but fewer than ten. The gene calls are TRBV2 and TRBJ1-4, with D unclear. CDR3 length: 17 residues. In germline, CDR1 is SNHLY, CDR2 FYNNEI. V was trimmed by 7 bases and J by 2 bases, leaving 20 bases between them. The CDR3 reads CASTERDRTSTNEKLFF. The CDR3 DNA follows: TGTGCCAGCACGGAAAGGGATAGAACTTCGACTAATGAAAAACTGTTTTTT.

The V gene is TRBV15, the J gene TRBJ2-3; the match to TRBD1 covers 7 bases. The CDR3 length is 16 residues. Germline V lookup: CDR1 LNHNV, CDR2 YYDKDF (reference sequence). The trim removed 1 base at V and 1 base at J, leaving 5 bases unmatched. The chain's CDR3 is CATSRVQGTGTDTQYF. CDR3 nucleotide sequence: TGTGCCACCAGCAGAGTTCAGGGGACAGGCACAGATACGCAGTATTTT.

The chain employs TRBV7-7 and TRBJ2-5; no reliable D call. Trimming took 2 bases from V and 1 from J, leaving 8 bases between them. Per the germline V gene, CDR1 is SSHAT and CDR2 is FNYEAQ (reference sequence). The CDR3 is 14 amino acids. CDR3 DNA sequence: TGTGCCAGCAGCTTATCGACTTCCCAAGAGACCCAGTACTTC. It specifies CASSLSTSQETQYF. Based on the CDR3 plus reference TRBV7-7 and TRBJ2-5, the full variable domain is GAGVSQSPRYKVTKRGQDVTLRCDPISSHATLYWYQQALGQGPEFLTYFNYEAQPDKSGLPSDRFSAERPEGSISTLTIQRTEQRDSAMYRCASSLSTSQETQYFGPGTRLLVL.

V is TRBV19 and J is TRBJ1-1; D unclear. Germline loops: CDR1 LNHDA, CDR2 SQIVND (reference sequence). The V end lost 3 bases, the J end lost 1 base, and 6 bases lay between the germline ends. The CDR3 has 13 residues. Here the CDR3 DNA reads TGTGCCAGTAGTATTTGGGCGAACACTGAAGCTTTCTTT. Its protein is CASSIWANTEAFF.

The chain links TRBV7-2 to TRBJ1-2; 7 bases map to TRBD1. With 2 bases clipped from V and 1 base from J, the junction kept 10 bases outside the gene matches. In germline, CDR1 is SGHTA, CDR2 FQGNSA. The CDR3 has 17 amino acids. The CDR3 protein is CASSLSGGTAFNYGYTF. The CDR3, as DNA: TGTGCCAGCAGCTTAAGTGGCGGGACAGCGTTTAACTATGGCTACACCTTC. Together with reference TRBV7-2 and TRBJ1-2, the CDR3 gives the full variable domain: GAGVSQSPSNKVTEKGKDVELRCDPISGHTALYWYRQSLGQGLEFLIYFQGNSAPDKSGLPSDRFSAERTGGSVSTLTIQRTQQEDSAVYLCASSLSGGTAFNYGYTFGSGTRLTVV.

J is TRBJ2-6 and V is TRBV7-6; 9 positions agree with TRBD2. The CDR3 spans 18 residues. The ends lost 5 bases at V and 4 bases at J; junction bases unmatched: 12. Looked up from germline, CDR1 is SGHVS and CDR2 is FNYEAQ. The CDR3 nucleotides read TGTGCCAGCAGCCCAGGTAGCGGGGGAGCCCTCGGGGCCAACGTCCTGACTTTC. Translated: CASSPGSGGALGANVLTF.

The rearrangement joins TRBV19 to TRBJ2-7; D might be TRBD2 (7 bases). CDR1 and CDR2 (germline): LNHDA, SQIVND (reference sequence). Trimming took 5 bases from V and 6 from J, leaving 17 bases between them. The CDR3 runs to 14 residues. The CDR3 region is CASSAGAGASEQYF. The CDR3 nucleotides read TGTGCCAGTAGTGCAGGGGCGGGAGCCTCCGAGCAGTACTTC.

The rearrangement joins TRBV19 to TRBJ2-1; the match to TRBD2 covers 14 bases. V trimming: 7 bases; J trimming: 2 bases; junction bases outside the gene matches: 16. CDR1 is LNHDA, CDR2 SQIVND, per germline (reference sequence). CDR3 length equals 20 residues. As DNA, the CDR3 is TGTGCCAGTACCCGAGGTGCTCCCGGGACTAGCGGGAGCCCCTACAATGAGCAGTTCTTC. Protein sequence: CASTRGAPGTSGSPYNEQFF.

The chain links TRBV6-6 to TRBJ2-2, with D possibly being TRBD2 (5 bases). Trimming shortened V by 7 bases and J by 3 bases, and 15 bases separated the two germline ends. Germline values: CDR1 MNHNY, CDR2 SVGAGI (reference sequence). The CDR3 consists of 15 residues. CDR3 amino acids: CASKSGPKYTGELFF. In DNA form, the CDR3 reads TGTGCCAGCAAGAGCGGACCCAAGTACACCGGGGAGCTGTTTTTT.

The CDR3 region is CASSLALSTDTQYF. The CDR3 bases are TGCGCCAGCAGCTTGGCCCTTAGCACAGATACGCAGTATTTT. The genes are TRBV5-1 and TRBJ2-3; D call uncertain. This CDR3 comprises 14 residues. Looked up from germline, CDR1 is SGHRS and CDR2 is YFSETQ. V was trimmed by 0 bases and J by 0 bases, leaving 5 bases between them.

This clone was counted a few times. The chain couples TRBV29-1 to TRBJ1-4; 7 nucleotides agree with TRBD1. The ends lost 5 bases at V and 7 bases at J; junction bases unmatched: 7. CDR3 length equals 13 residues. The germline CDR1 and CDR2 sequences are SQVTM and ANQGSEA. CDR3 in DNA: TGCAGCGTTCTGGGCAGGGGGAGTGAAAAACTGTTTTTT. It translates to CSVLGRGSEKLFF. Based on the CDR3 plus reference TRBV29-1 and TRBJ1-4, the full variable domain is SAVISQKPSRDICQRGTSLTIQCQVDSQVTMMFWYRQQPGQSLTLIATANQGSEATYESGFVIDKFPISRPNLTFSTLTVSNMSPEDSSIYLCSVLGRGSEKLFFGSGTQLSVL.

This chain uses TRBV9 with TRBJ2-3, with D perhaps matching TRBD1 (5 bases). The germline gives CDR1 SGDLS, CDR2 YYNGEE. With 4 bases removed from V and 4 bases from J, the gap between germline ends came to 10 bases. CDR3 length: 13 residues. CDR3 nucleotides: TGTGCCAGCAGCCTACCAGGGTCAGATACGCAGTATTTT. Protein sequence: CASSLPGSDTQYF.

In its sample, this clone was seen once. The chain combines TRBV7-3 with TRBJ1-4; D may be TRBD1 (6 bases). Germline V lookup: CDR1 SGHTA, CDR2 FQGTGA. The CDR3 totals 15 residues. Trimming took off 1 base at V and 7 bases at J, with 13 bases between the two ends. CDR3 sequence: CASSLRGGEGEKLFF. The DNA of the CDR3 is TGTGCCAGCAGCTTAAGAGGGGGTGAGGGTGAAAAACTGTTTTTT.